The subject of this entry is one T cell receptor beta chain. These data are taken from a study of cytomegalovirus exposure and HLA in healthy donors. V was pared by 4 bases and J by 4 bases, with 8 bases of the junction left unmatched. Germline V gene data show CDR1 as SGHRS and CDR2 as YFSETQ. CDR3 length: 14 amino acids. At sampling all donors were nominally healthy, likely with unrecorded immune exposures. 13 Jbeta primers and 60 Vbeta primers were used for the PCR. Sequencing used immunoSEQ multiplex PCR; TCRdb keeps in-frame clones, though not all of them. The sample contains tens of thousands of clones, around 77% of which appear only once.

What was sequenced was PBMCs. The receptor comes from a woman aged 30 to 39 in good health and CMV-seropositive. The gene calls are TRBV5-1 and TRBJ2-7; the match to TRBD1 covers 7 bases. The CDR3 reads CASSREGAAYEQYF. The CDR3, as DNA: TGCGCCAGCAGCAGAGAGGGGGCGGCGTACGAGCAGTACTTC.